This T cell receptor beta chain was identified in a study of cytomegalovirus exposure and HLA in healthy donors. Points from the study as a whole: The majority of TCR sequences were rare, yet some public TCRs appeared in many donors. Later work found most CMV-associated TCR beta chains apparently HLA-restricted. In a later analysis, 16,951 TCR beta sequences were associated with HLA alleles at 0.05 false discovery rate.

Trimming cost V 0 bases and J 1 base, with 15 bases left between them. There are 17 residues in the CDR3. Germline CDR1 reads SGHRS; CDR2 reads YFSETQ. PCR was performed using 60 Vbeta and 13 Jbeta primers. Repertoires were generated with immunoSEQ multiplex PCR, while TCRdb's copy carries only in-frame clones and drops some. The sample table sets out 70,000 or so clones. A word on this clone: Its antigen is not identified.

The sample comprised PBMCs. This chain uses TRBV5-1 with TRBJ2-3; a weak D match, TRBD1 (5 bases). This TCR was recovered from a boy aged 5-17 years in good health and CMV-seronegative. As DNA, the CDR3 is TGCGCCAGCAGCTTGGGTCCAGGGCAAGGGGGCACAGATACGCAGTATTTT. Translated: CASSLGPGQGGTDTQYF. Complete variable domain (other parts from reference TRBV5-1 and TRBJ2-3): KAGVTQTPRYLIKTRGQQVTLSCSPISGHRSVSWYQQTPGQGLQFLFEYFSETQRNKGNFPGRFSGRQFSNSRSEMNVSTLELGDSALYLCASSLGPGQGGTDTQYFGPGTRLTVL.